This TCR beta chain was sequenced in a study of CD8 T cells in ankylosing spondylitis. Trimming removed 0 bases from V and 1 base from J, with 14 bases in between. Per germline, CDR1 WNHNN and CDR2 SYGVQD (reference sequence). The CDR3 sequence is 17 residues long. Study outcomes and limitations: According to the report, clones linked to the disease were significantly enriched in matched synovial fluid samples taken from ankylosing spondylitis patients. Among TCR beta sequences, a motif of fewer than 10 highly homologous variants appeared characteristic of ankylosing spondylitis blood.

This clonotype was seen only a few times. Its target is not known. TCR beta libraries were made by quantitative 5'-RACE with molecular barcodes. TCRdb re-called the 5' RACE reads with MiXCR, one entry per CDR3 protein. The data hold approximately 250,000 distinct CDR3 sequences, with 32% observed a single time. The clonotype originates from a male donor with ankylosing spondylitis or in good health (not recorded which). Source material: blood, either unsorted or a sorted T cell fraction (not recorded which). The chain uses TRBV10-1 and TRBJ2-3; D perhaps matches TRBD1 (5 bases). The CDR3 reads CASSESTLSGRTDTQYF. CDR3 bases: TGCGCCAGCAGTGAGTCGACTCTCTCAGGGCGCACAGATACGCAGTATTTT.